This TCR beta chain came from a study of blood T cell repertoires in COVID-19. The table lists this clone with a few counts. The junction differs from germline at one of its ends, possibly a read error. The CDR3 is 13 residues long. Germline V gives CDR1 SGHTA, CDR2 FQGTGA. Original analysis: Using reference gene primer amplification, nucleated cell counts were estimated. Profiled with immunoSEQ multiplex PCR; TCRdb holds only in-frame clones, not every one. Clone size and the V and J calls come from that table; the DNA yielded D and trimming. The data contain roughly 95,000 clones, around 90% of them singletons.

V and J are TRBV7-3 and TRBJ2-1; 13 bases fit TRBD2. This receptor was taken from a woman between 45 and 65 years old in a cohort sampled during active COVID-19. Sequenced: peripheral blood. CDR3 nucleotides: TGTGCCAGCAGTCGGACTAGCGGGGGACCTACGCTCTTC. Its translation is CASSRTSGGPTLF.